Given below is one TCR beta chain in context. This clonotype was counted only a few times. Its antigen is still unknown. The record has no base qualities; no much larger clone is one base away. Measured from the cysteine to the phenylalanine, the CDR3 is 15 residues long. The entry retains the CDR3 DNA only, 45 bases that are in frame from base 1. The trim is 4 bases for V and 3 bases for J, with a gap of 13 bases between the germline ends. Based on the germline V gene, the CDR1 and CDR2 sequences are SGHTA and FQGNSA. This specimen belongs to a study of post-analysis software for immune sequencing data (dated by TCRdb to between 2014 and 2017). With respect to the entire study: Recorded disease courses included relapsing-remitting, secondary progressive and progressive-relapsing multiple sclerosis, with some patients lacking subtype annotation. The multiple sclerosis patient repertoires were compared with roughly twelve previously published healthy control repertoires from donors aged roughly 6 to 27 years. A subset of samples was prepared in parallel using single-end sample barcoding, then pooled and co-amplified after Illumina adapter ligation.

Study-level results and caveats: Significantly lower normalized Chao1 diversity was found in multiple sclerosis patients than in controls, suggesting substantial peripheral T-cell clonal expansion. Patients showed significantly higher frequencies than controls for roughly 5 TRBV segments, among them TRBV5-6, TRBV5-1 and TRBV20-1. The control group was slightly older than the multiple sclerosis patient group. Strong co-clustering of samples prepared in the same batch was shown by direct clustering with F measure, prompting a batch-effect correction.

The library came from PCR. Sequenced on an Illumina HiSeq 2500. Unique molecular identifiers were incorporated into TCR beta cDNA libraries to reduce PCR and sequencing biases. Every 1 to 10 million input T cells yielded approximately 500,000 cDNA molecules, meaning each molecule approximated one T cell. The same protocol used for the earlier healthy control dataset was applied to prepare and sequence the patient libraries. Samples belonging to the same batch were prepared together, multiplexed and sequenced on a shared HiSeq lane. The source study handled its data this way. Raw barcoded reads were processed with MIGEC, discarding single-read molecular identifier groups before consensus assembly and CDR3 extraction. Clonotype tables were post-analysed with VDJtools, normalizing diversity by down-sampling all datasets to the smallest sample size. Repertoire overlap clustering matched CDR3 amino acid but not nucleotide sequences to correct batch-related cross-sample contamination. TCRdb applied fastp at Q25 and MiXCR to the public reads, then kept only in-frame beta chains. A single entry per CDR3 protein holds the most common genes and DNA from its merged rows. The V and J calls, along with clone size, are taken from TCRdb and not from the paper's own processing. The sample profile shows around 200,000 distinct CDR3 sequences; over 25% of them were found once. More than 3% of the sample comes from the top ten.

TCR beta repertoires were profiled from peripheral blood of more than ten young patients with multiple sclerosis to demonstrate the VDJtools post-analysis software. The patients with multiple sclerosis were children and adolescents between roughly 6 and 15 years of age. The chain uses TRBV7-2 and TRBJ1-5; TRBD1 is a possible D gene, resting on 6 matching bases. The sample consisted of blood. This receptor was obtained from a girl younger than 18 with multiple sclerosis. The sequence in DNA is TGTGCCAGCAGCTCGGGGGGACAAACCAATCAGCCCCAGCATTTT. It specifies CASSSGGQTNQPQHF.